This is a list of T cell receptor beta chains from one sample in a study of T cell clonotyping in hematopoietic cell transplantation. Sequenced by immunoSEQ multiplex PCR; TCRdb stores in-frame clones only, minus some. This table holds more than 25,000 clones, about 70% found once. Sequences were derived from peripheral blood mononuclear cells, sampled before stem cell transplant. These receptors were obtained from a man aged 45 to 65 with myelodysplastic syndrome. Some clones in this sample may be carry-over from other donors' samples. CDR3s include the opening cysteine and the closing phenylalanine or tryptophan. A D gene is named only where the DNA matches it firmly. Some rows have no size entry. The others give once, few or many, or a class for an expanded clone.

j_gene: TRBJ2-7
abundance: NA
v_gene: TRBV7-2
d_gene: TRBD1
CDR3nt: TGTGCCAGCAGCCGGACAGGTACTTCCTACGAGCAGTACTTC
CDR3aa: CASSRTGTSYEQYF

j_gene: TRBJ2-7
abundance: NA
v_gene: TRBV28
d_gene: NA
CDR3nt: TGTGCCAGCAGCCCCCTGTCAGGGGGGTCCTACGAGCAGTACTTC
CDR3aa: CASSPLSGGSYEQYF

j_gene: TRBJ1-1
abundance: once
v_gene: TRBV7-2
d_gene: NA
CDR3nt: TGTGCCAGCAGCTTTTCAGTGAACACTGAAGCTTTCTTT
CDR3aa: CASSFSVNTEAFF

j_gene: TRBJ2-7
abundance: NA
v_gene: TRBV4-1
d_gene: NA
CDR3nt: TGCGCCAGCAGCCGATCTCTAGCTAACGAGCAGTACTTC
CDR3aa: CASSRSLANEQYF

j_gene: TRBJ2-7
abundance: NA
v_gene: TRBV2
d_gene: TRBD1
CDR3nt: TGTGCCAGCAGTTCCGGGACAGGTTCCTACGAGCAGTACTTC
CDR3aa: CASSSGTGSYEQYF

j_gene: TRBJ2-7
abundance: once
v_gene: TRBV11-2
d_gene: NA
CDR3nt: TGTGCCAGCAGCTTAGTCCTCAGGGGCCACGAGCAGTACTTC
CDR3aa: CASSLVLRGHEQYF

j_gene: TRBJ1-1
abundance: NA
v_gene: TRBV30
d_gene: TRBD1
CDR3nt: TGTGCCTGGAGTCACGGGACAGCGGGGACTGAAGCTTTCTTT
CDR3aa: CAWSHGTAGTEAFF

j_gene: TRBJ1-2
abundance: NA
v_gene: TRBV28
d_gene: NA
CDR3nt: TGTGCCAGCAGTTTCCCGCACGGAGTGGGAGGCTACACCTTC
CDR3aa: CASSFPHGVGGYTF

j_gene: TRBJ2-7
abundance: NA
v_gene: TRBV28
d_gene: NA
CDR3nt: TGTGCCAGCACCGACCCCCACTACGAGCAGTACTTC
CDR3aa: CASTDPHYEQYF

j_gene: TRBJ1-2
abundance: NA
v_gene: TRBV6-5
d_gene: NA
CDR3nt: TGTGCCAGCAGTCAGCTGAGGGGGGACTTTGGCTACACCTTC
CDR3aa: CASSQLRGDFGYTF